Listed below are T cell receptor beta chains from one sample, sequenced in a study of tumor-infiltrating lymphocytes in primary liver carcinoma. TCRdb re-derived calls from the multiplex PCR reads in MiXCR, one entry per CDR3 protein. This sample has fewer than 350,000 distinct CDR3 sequences, with about 62% found just once. The specimen was peripheral blood. These TCRs come from a man aged 40-50 years with primary liver carcinoma and hepatitis B virus infection. Both conserved end residues are part of each CDR3. The D gene is left open where the match is weak. A clone size is listed for some rows: how often the clone was seen (once, few, many), or a class if it is expanded.

length,V,D,J,size,CDR3,DNA
13,TRBV12-3/TRBV12-4,.,TRBJ2-7,.,CASSFVTRGKQYF,TGTGCCAGCAGTTTCGTGACCCGGGGAAAGCAGTACTTC
18,TRBV6-5,TRBD2,TRBJ2-5,few,CASSPLSTSGGLPEIQYF,TGTGCCAGCAGCCCCCTTAGTACTAGCGGAGGCCTCCCAGAGATCCAGTACTTC
13,TRBV5-5,.,TRBJ1-4,.,CASSFRTDEKLFF,TGTGCCAGCAGCTTTCGAACAGATGAAAAACTGTTTTTT
13,TRBV19,.,TRBJ1-5,.,CASSSLTGQPQHF,TGTGCCAGTAGTTCCCTGACGGGTCAGCCCCAGCATTTT
14,TRBV29-1,.,TRBJ2-5,.,CSIEPPGYQETQYF,TGCAGCATTGAACCCCCAGGATACCAAGAGACCCAGTACTTC
17,TRBV11-3,TRBD2,TRBJ2-1,.,CASSSGTLAGGGNEQSF,TGTGCCAGCAGCTCAGGGACCCTAGCGGGAGGCGGGAATGAGCAGTCCTTC
14,TRBV11-3,TRBD2,TRBJ2-7,.,CAGSLDWTSAEQYF,TGTGCCGGCAGCTTAGATTGGACTAGCGCCGAACAGTACTTC
16,TRBV4-1,TRBD2,TRBJ2-3,once,CARSQAASGNGYTQYF,TGCGCCCGCAGCCAAGCAGCTAGCGGAAACGGGTATACGCAGTATTTT
15,TRBV11-2,.,TRBJ2-7,.,CASSLVSVGLYGQYF,TGTGCCAGCAGCTTAGTGTCTGTTGGGCTTTACGGGCAATACTTC
13,TRBV2,.,TRBJ2-1,.,CASREGQLNEQFF,TGTGCCAGCAGGGAAGGACAGCTCAATGAGCAGTTCTTC
14,TRBV14,TRBD2,TRBJ2-3,.,CASSQEGTRDTQYF,TGTGCCAGCAGCCAAGAAGGGACTAGAGATACGCAGTATTTT
15,TRBV5-4,TRBD1,TRBJ2-3,.,CASSHRDRGTGTQYF,TGTGCCAGCAGCCACCGGGACAGGGGGACAGGTACGCAGTATTTT
14,TRBV28,TRBD1,TRBJ1-4,.,CASRTTGGIEKLFF,TGTGCCAGCAGAACGACAGGGGGCATTGAAAAACTGTTTTTT
16,TRBV4-3,.,TRBJ2-7,many,CASSQDSFSGTYEQYF,TGCGCCAGCAGCCAAGATAGTTTTAGCGGAACCTACGAGCAGTACTTC
15,TRBV29-1,.,TRBJ2-1,.,CSVGMWGTVDNEQFF,TGCAGCGTTGGAATGTGGGGGACGGTAGACAATGAGCAGTTCTTC
14,TRBV29-1,.,TRBJ2-3,many,CSVKGGASTDTQYF,TGCAGCGTGAAAGGAGGGGCTAGCACAGATACGCAGTATTTT
14,TRBV6-2/TRBV6-3,.,TRBJ1-5,.,CASRITGNNRPQHF,TGTGCCAGCAGAATCACAGGGAACAATCGGCCCCAGCATTTT
15,TRBV12-3/TRBV12-4,TRBD2,TRBJ2-2,.,CASRLAGGFTGELFF,TGTGCCAGCAGACTAGCGGGAGGGTTTACCGGGGAGCTGTTTTTT
17,TRBV5-4,.,TRBJ2-3,.,CANSLAPGLLTLDTQYF,TGTGCCAACAGCTTGGCTCCGGGACTTCTCACTTTAGATACGCAGTATTTT
14,TRBV28,.,TRBJ1-5,.,CASSLTRGTQPQHF,TGTGCCAGCAGTTTGACAAGGGGGACGCAGCCCCAGCATTTT
14,TRBV29-1,.,TRBJ1-1,.,CSVVPTGMNTEAFF,TGCAGCGTTGTACCCACAGGCATGAACACTGAAGCTTTCTTT
15,TRBV6-1,TRBD1,TRBJ1-5,few,CASREGQVGNQPQHF,TGTGCCAGCAGGGAAGGACAGGTTGGAAATCAGCCCCAGCATTTT
13,TRBV12-3/TRBV12-4,.,TRBJ2-3,.,CASSPIKADTQYF,TGTGCCAGCAGCCCCATAAAAGCAGATACGCAGTATTTT
12,TRBV28,.,TRBJ1-1,.,CASESRLTEVFF,TGTGCCAGCGAGAGTCGACTGACTGAAGTTTTCTTT
12,TRBV10-3,.,TRBJ1-2,many,CAIKESNYGYTF,TGTGCCATCAAGGAGAGTAACTATGGCTACACCTTC
13,TRBV11-1,.,TRBJ2-7,.,CASSFVDSREQYF,TGTGCCAGCAGCTTCGTGGACTCAAGGGAGCAATACTTC
13,TRBV11-1,.,TRBJ2-3,.,CASSFSGPDMQYF,TGTGCTAGCAGCTTCTCAGGGCCAGATATGCAGTATTTT